This T cell receptor beta chain was sequenced during a study of cytomegalovirus exposure and HLA in healthy donors. The PCR ran on 60 Vbeta and 13 Jbeta primers. Only in-frame clones appear in the TCRdb table, and some are missing; sequencing was by immunoSEQ multiplex PCR. The profile shows about 120,000 clones, around 75% of them singletons. Points on this clone: Its antigen is unknown.

Findings of the study overall: TRBV6-2, TRBV6-3 and other indistinguishable V segments were excluded. Later, an analysis showed that TCR beta chains associated with HLA were more clonally expanded than others that were equally common.

Donors were nominally healthy when sampled, though unrecorded immune exposures were likely. Germline CDR1 and CDR2: MGHRA and YSYEKL. Trimming removed 1 base from V and 3 bases from J; junction bases left unmatched: 0. The CDR3 runs to 15 residues. The clonotype originates from a woman between 18 and 29 years old in good health and CMV-seronegative. The material sequenced was PBMCs. This sequence joins TRBV4-1 and TRBJ2-7, with TRBD2 matching 13 bases. The CDR3 DNA sequence: TGCGCCAGCAGCCAAGGGACTAGCGGGGGCTACGAGCAGTACTTC. Translating gives CASSQGTSGGYEQYF.